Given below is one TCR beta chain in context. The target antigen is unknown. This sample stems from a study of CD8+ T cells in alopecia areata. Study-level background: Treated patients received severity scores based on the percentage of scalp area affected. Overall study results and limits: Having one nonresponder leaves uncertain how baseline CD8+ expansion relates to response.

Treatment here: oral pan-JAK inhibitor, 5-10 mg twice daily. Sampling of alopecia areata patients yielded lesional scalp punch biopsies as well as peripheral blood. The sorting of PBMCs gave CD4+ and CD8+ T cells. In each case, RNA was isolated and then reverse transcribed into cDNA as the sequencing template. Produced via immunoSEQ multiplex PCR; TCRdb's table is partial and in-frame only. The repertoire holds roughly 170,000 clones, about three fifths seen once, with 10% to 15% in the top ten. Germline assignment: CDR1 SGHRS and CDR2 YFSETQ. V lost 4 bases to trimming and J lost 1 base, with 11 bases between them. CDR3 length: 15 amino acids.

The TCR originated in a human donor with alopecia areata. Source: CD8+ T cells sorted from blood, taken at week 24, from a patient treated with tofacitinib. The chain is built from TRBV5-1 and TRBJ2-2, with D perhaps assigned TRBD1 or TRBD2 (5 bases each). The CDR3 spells CASSPGTGNTGELFF. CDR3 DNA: TGCGCCAGCAGCCCCGGGACGGGGAACACCGGGGAGCTGTTTTTT.